These 15 T cell receptor beta chains were sequenced from one sample in a study of cytotoxic CD8 clonotypes in ibrutinib-treated CLL. Sequencing used immunoSEQ multiplex PCR; TCRdb keeps in-frame clones, though not all of them. The table shows about 34,000 clones, with around 70% occurring only once. Specimen: PBMCs, collected before ibrutinib treatment. The receptors here all came from a human donor with chronic lymphocytic leukemia.

The chain recombines TRBV30 with TRBJ2-1; D is undetermined. Trimming left V 0 bases short and J 5 bases short, with 5 bases between. Germline CDR1 GTSNPN, CDR2 SVGIG (reference sequence). The CDR3 covers 12 residues. The chain's CDR3 is CAWSVLNNEQFF. CDR3 nucleotide sequence: TGTGCCTGGAGTGTACTAAACAATGAGCAGTTCTTC.

With respect to this clone: A read error may account for a junction end that differs from germline. The gene calls are TRBV30 and TRBJ1-1, with D possibly TRBD1 on 5 matching bases. In germline, CDR1 is GTSNPN, CDR2 SVGIG (reference sequence). The CDR3 is made up of 11 amino acids. For the CDR3, the DNA is TGTGCCTGGAGTGTGCGGGGCAGCAACTACTTT. Protein: CAWSVRGSNYF.

In the case of this clone: One end of the junction fails to match germline, which may point to a read error. The CDR3 region has the DNA TGTGCCAGCAGCCTAGCGGGTATAGAGACAGGTTACGAGCAGTACTTC. This encodes CASSLAGIETGYEQYF. This chain uses TRBV7-6 with TRBJ2-7; 8 nucleotides agree with TRBD2. Per the germline V gene, CDR1 is SGHVS and CDR2 is FNYEAQ. The CDR3 totals 16 residues.

The rearrangement joins TRBV28 to TRBJ1-5, with D unclear. This CDR3 region has 17 residues. With 5 bases removed from V and 4 bases from J, the gap between germline ends came to 21 bases. Germline V CDR1 and CDR2: MDHEN, SYDVKM. CDR3 DNA sequence: TGTGCCAGCAGTCCGTTTGACGGAACCTGGGCTAATCAGCCCCAGCATTTT. Translation: CASSPFDGTWANQPQHF. Using reference TRBV28 and TRBJ1-5 for the parts outside the CDR3, the full variable domain is DVKVTQSSRYLVKRTGEKVFLECVQDMDHENMFWYRQDPGLGLRLIYFSYDVKMKEKGDIPEGYSVSREKKERFSLILESASTNQTSMYLCASSPFDGTWANQPQHFGDGTRLSIL.

CDR3 amino acids: CASSPRTGSVSSTDTQYF. In nucleotides, the CDR3 is TGTGCCAGCAGCCCCCGGACAGGGAGCGTTTCTAGCACAGATACGCAGTATTTT. The chain carries TRBV9 and TRBJ2-3, with 8 nucleotides matching TRBD1. CDR1 SGDLS and CDR2 YYNGEE come from the germline V gene. Losses at the gene ends were 4 bases for V and 0 bases for J; bases not matched to a gene: 13. The CDR3 totals 18 residues.

The table lists this clone with a count of one. The chain links TRBV28 to TRBJ1-2; tentatively, D is TRBD1 (6 bases). In germline, CDR1 is MDHEN, CDR2 SYDVKM. The V gene lost 7 bases and the J gene lost 4 bases, with 16 bases spanning the gap. This CDR3 is 14 amino acids long. The DNA of the CDR3 is TGTGCCAGCATTAAAAGTGGGGGCATCTATGGCTACACCTTC. Amino acids: CASIKSGGIYGYTF.

CDR3 protein: CASSLGQAPTNEKLFF. Here the CDR3 DNA reads TGTGCCAGCAGCTTGGGACAGGCACCAACTAATGAAAAACTGTTTTTT. The gene calls are TRBV5-8 and TRBJ1-4; D is possibly TRBD1 (6 bases). Trimming cost V 0 bases and J 0 bases, with 9 bases left between them. The CDR3 extends over 16 amino acids. Germline V gene lookup returns CDR1 SGHTS and CDR2 YDEGEE.

The rearrangement links TRBV19 to TRBJ1-1, with D hard to call. Trimming left V 1 base short and J 8 bases short, with 11 bases between. The germline V gene encodes CDR1 LNHDA and CDR2 SQIVND (reference sequence). The CDR3 has 13 residues. The CDR3 reads CASSIVFGGEAFF. The CDR3 region has the DNA TGTGCCAGTAGTATAGTGTTTGGAGGAGAAGCTTTCTTT.

This clone occurred a few times. This chain joins TRBV12-2 and TRBJ1-5. TRBV12-2 is noted as a pseudogene. The CDR3 length is 16 residues. CDR3 DNA: TGTGCAAGTCGCTCCCACCGGGACCTCAGCAATCAGCCCCAGCATTTT. Amino acids: CASRSHRDLSNQPQHF.

The chain links TRBV4-1 to TRBJ1-1; TRBD1 is a possible D gene (5 bases). Germline CDR1 MGHRA, CDR2 YSYEKL. V lost 3 bases and J lost 2, with 10 bases in between. CDR3 length: 14 amino acids. The CDR3 nucleotides read TGCGCCAGCAGCCACGACAGCCAAAACACTGAAGCTTTCTTT. This translates into CASSHDSQNTEAFF.

The CDR3 DNA reads as TGCGCCAGCAGCTTGCCAGACACTGGGGCCAACGTCCTGACTTTC. Its protein product is CASSLPDTGANVLTF. V usage is TRBV5-1 and J usage is TRBJ2-6; D is ambiguous. V was clipped by 1 base and J by 2 bases, with 7 bases between them. This CDR3 has 15 residues. Germline-derived CDR1 and CDR2 are SGHRS and YFSETQ.

The chain combines TRBV28 with TRBJ2-1, with TRBD1 matching 9 bases. The CDR3 runs to 15 residues. Germline V gives CDR1 MDHEN, CDR2 SYDVKM. The V gene end was trimmed by 7 bases and the J gene end by 8 bases; junction bases not matched to a gene: 12. The CDR3 spells CASITPQGAGDEQFF. CDR3 DNA sequence: TGTGCCAGCATAACCCCACAGGGGGCAGGCGATGAGCAGTTCTTC.

This clone was seen ten or more times. The rearrangement links TRBV10-1 to TRBJ1-2, with a weak D call TRBD1 (6 bases). Germline CDR1 and CDR2: WNHNN and SYGVQD (reference sequence). The V gene lost 3 bases and the J gene lost 4 bases, with 18 bases spanning the gap. This CDR3 is 16 amino acids long. CDR3 region: CASSDAGVPLFYGYTF. DNA of the CDR3: TGCGCCAGCAGTGATGCAGGGGTCCCTTTATTCTATGGCTACACCTTC.

V gene TRBV27 combines with J gene TRBJ1-1; D is unclear. CDR1 is MNHEY, CDR2 SMNVEV, per germline (reference sequence). V was pared by 6 bases and J by 5 bases, with 13 bases between. This CDR3 region has 13 residues. For the CDR3, the DNA is TGTGCCAGCAGAAGCGGGCCCGGGACTGAAGCTTTCTTT. Translation gives CASRSGPGTEAFF.

V and J are TRBV10-3 and TRBJ2-7, with 9 bases matching TRBD1. The germline gives CDR1 ENHRY, CDR2 SYGVKD. The CDR3 loop spans 12 amino acids. V shed 11 bases and J 3 bases; nucleotides not matched to a gene: 5. The CDR3 sequence is CAYRDRDYEQYF. CDR3 nucleotide sequence: TGTGCCTACCGGGACAGGGACTACGAGCAGTACTTC.